These T cell receptor beta chains were read from a single sample in a study of blood T cell repertoires in COVID-19. Generated by immunoSEQ multiplex PCR, the TCRdb table keeps only in-frame clones and is missing some. The sample lists some 97,000 clones; approximately 81% were seen once. The sequencing sample was made of peripheral blood. Source of these receptors: a human donor in a cohort sampled during active COVID-19. CDR3s include the opening cysteine and the closing phenylalanine or tryptophan. Fields, in order: J gene, clone size, CDR3 length, D gene, V gene, CDR3 protein, CDR3 DNA. A D gene is named only where the DNA matches it firmly. Some rows mark clone size as missing; the rest say once, few, many or name a class of expanded clone.

TRBJ1-1,-,14,TRBD1,TRBV2,CASMRQGLGTEAFF,TGTGCCAGCATGAGACAGGGGTTGGGCACTGAAGCTTTCTTT
TRBJ2-2,-,12,-,TRBV7-2,CASSTSSGELFF,TGTGCCAGCAGCACTAGCTCCGGGGAGTTGTTTTTT
TRBJ2-1,-,14,-,TRBV6-5,CASTYSTGDNEQFF,TGTGCCAGCACCTATTCTACGGGGGACAATGAGCAGTTCTTC
TRBJ2-7,-,13,TRBD1,TRBV5-4,CASSSGQGREQYF,TGTGCCAGCAGCTCAGGACAGGGGCGCGAGCAGTACTTC
TRBJ2-3,-,16,-,TRBV27,CASSLYLRSSTDTQYF,TGTGCCAGCAGTTTATATCTACGATCTAGCACAGATACGCAGTATTTT
TRBJ1-5,few,14,-,TRBV7-2,CASSRGGGNQPQHF,TGTGCCAGCAGTCGCGGGGGCGGCAATCAGCCCCAGCATTTT
TRBJ1-1,-,15,-,TRBV5-1,CASSPLVGAGTEAFF,TGCGCCAGCAGCCCCCTAGTAGGGGCAGGCACTGAAGCTTTCTTT
TRBJ2-3,-,14,-,TRBV11-2,CASSLRTSTDTQYF,TGTGCCAGCAGCCTAAGGACAAGCACAGATACGCAGTATTTT
TRBJ2-7,-,12,-,TRBV6-2/TRBV6-3,CASSYQNYEQYF,TGTGCCAGCAGTTACCAGAACTACGAGCAGTACTTC
TRBJ2-5,-,17,TRBD2,TRBV5-1,CASSVTPTSGGQETQYF,TGCGCCAGCAGCGTCACCCCGACTAGCGGGGGACAAGAGACCCAGTACTTC
TRBJ1-2,-,14,TRBD1,TRBV2,CASSEGQANYGYTF,TGTGCCAGCAGCGAGGGACAGGCTAACTATGGCTACACCTTC
TRBJ2-1,-,16,TRBD1,TRBV6-2/TRBV6-3,CASSYNRDRGWNEQFF,TGTGCCAGCAGTTACAACCGGGACAGGGGTTGGAATGAGCAGTTCTTC
TRBJ1-2,-,13,-,TRBV12-3/TRBV12-4,CASSFDRMGGYTF,TGTGCCAGCAGTTTCGACAGAATGGGGGGCTACACCTTC
TRBJ1-6,-,15,TRBD1,TRBV18,CASSRIDRGNSPLHF,TGTGCCAGCTCACGGATTGACAGGGGTAATTCACCCCTCCACTTT
TRBJ2-3,-,15,-,TRBV18,CASSPRQSSTDTQYF,TGTGCCAGCTCACCTCGACAGTCTAGCACAGATACGCAGTATTTT
TRBJ2-1,once,14,TRBD1,TRBV5-1,CASMAGTGYGEQFF,TGCGCCAGCATGGCGGGGACAGGTTATGGTGAGCAGTTCTTC
TRBJ1-2,-,13,-,TRBV4-1,CASSQPSNYGYTF,TGCGCCAGCAGCCAACCCAGTAACTATGGCTACACCTTC
TRBJ1-1,few,15,-,TRBV27,CASSSYLQKSSEAFF,TGTGCCAGCAGTTCCTATTTACAGAAGAGCTCTGAAGCTTTCTTT
TRBJ2-5,-,16,TRBD2,TRBV5-5,CASSLGSGDQKGTQYF,TGTGCCAGCAGCTTGGGTAGCGGGGACCAGAAAGGGACCCAGTACTTC
TRBJ1-1,-,13,-,TRBV5-5,CASSFNLNTEAFF,TGTGCCAGCAGCTTCAACTTGAACACTGAAGCTTTCTTT
TRBJ2-1,-,14,-,TRBV3-1/TRBV3-2,CASTGALGYNEQFF,TGTGCCAGCACAGGCGCCTTGGGCTACAATGAGCAGTTCTTC
TRBJ2-7,-,14,TRBD1,TRBV5-4,CASSMGQGVNEQYF,TGTGCCAGCAGCATGGGACAGGGAGTCAACGAGCAGTACTTC
TRBJ1-4,once,15,-,TRBV5-1,CASSVGGKTNEKLFF,TGCGCCAGCAGCGTAGGGGGTAAAACTAATGAAAAACTGTTTTTT
TRBJ1-5,-,18,-,TRBV21-1,CATLQRNRQHISNQPQHF,TGTGCCACCCTACAGAGAAACAGGCAGCACATCAGCAATCAGCCCCAGCATTTT
TRBJ2-1,once,16,TRBD1,TRBV5-1,CASSLRQGSSYNEQFF,TGCGCCAGCAGCTTGAGACAGGGGAGCTCCTACAATGAGCAGTTCTTC
TRBJ2-2,-,16,-,TRBV5-4,CASSLVRAFDTGELFF,TGTGCCAGCAGCTTGGTGCGGGCTTTCGACACCGGGGAGCTGTTTTTT
TRBJ1-5,-,14,TRBD1,TRBV6-2/TRBV6-3,CASSRQGGNQPQHF,TGTGCCAGCAGTCGACAGGGGGGCAATCAGCCCCAGCATTTT
TRBJ1-1,-,15,-,TRBV27,CASSPIEGGDTEAFF,TGTGCCAGCAGCCCTATTGAGGGGGGGGACACTGAAGCTTTCTTT
TRBJ2-1,-,15,TRBD2,TRBV27,CASSSSGGSYNEQFF,TGTGCCAGCAGTTCCAGCGGGGGCTCCTACAATGAGCAGTTCTTC
TRBJ2-7,-,14,TRBD2,TRBV5-4,CASSLAGVSNEQYF,TGTGCCAGCAGCTTAGCGGGAGTATCGAACGAGCAGTACTTC
TRBJ2-7,few,13,-,TRBV5-1,CASSLRPGYEQYF,TGCGCCAGCAGCTTGAGGCCAGGCTACGAGCAGTACTTC
TRBJ2-5,-,16,-,TRBV7-9,CASSLAGGGHRETQYF,TGTGCCAGCAGCTTAGCAGGAGGGGGCCATCGGGAGACCCAGTACTTC
TRBJ1-2,-,15,-,TRBV24-1,CATSDPRDATGGYTF,TGTGCCACCAGTGACCCCCGGGATGCCACGGGGGGCTACACCTTC
TRBJ2-3,-,17,TRBD2,TRBV7-2,CASSLVWRGDGTDTQYF,TGTGCCAGCAGCTTAGTGTGGCGGGGGGACGGCACAGATACGCAGTATTTT
TRBJ2-5,once,13,-,TRBV18,CASSPGQKETQYF,TGTGCCAGCTCACCAGGACAGAAAGAGACCCAGTACTTC
TRBJ1-4,-,14,-,TRBV14,CASSRLEYNEKLFF,TGTGCCAGCAGCCGCCTCGAGTATAATGAAAAACTGTTTTTT
TRBJ1-4,-,16,TRBD1,TRBV7-2,CASSLDRANRDEKLFF,TGTGCCAGCAGCTTGGACAGGGCCAATAGAGATGAAAAACTGTTTTTT
TRBJ2-1,-,15,-,TRBV15,CATSRDGGEGNEQFF,TGTGCCACCAGCAGAGATGGCGGGGAAGGGAATGAGCAGTTCTTC
TRBJ2-7,-,14,-,TRBV5-1,CASSLADSFYEQYF,TGCGCCAGCAGCTTGGCGGACAGTTTCTACGAGCAGTACTTC
TRBJ2-7,-,14,-,TRBV5-4,CASSLRTGSYEQYF,TGTGCCAGCAGCCTTCGGACTGGCTCCTACGAGCAGTACTTC
TRBJ2-5,-,16,TRBD1,TRBV5-1,CASSSGGTGAQETQYF,TGCGCCAGCAGCTCCGGCGGGACAGGAGCTCAAGAGACCCAGTACTTC
TRBJ2-3,-,15,TRBD2,TRBV11-2,CASSPTSGRADTQYF,TGTGCCAGCAGCCCGACTAGCGGGAGGGCAGATACGCAGTATTTT
TRBJ2-5,-,16,TRBD2,TRBV2,CASRTSGDPYQETQYF,TGTGCCAGCAGGACTAGCGGGGACCCGTACCAAGAGACCCAGTACTTC
TRBJ2-1,-,17,TRBD1,TRBV4-1,CASSQPLRGRADNEQFF,TGCGCCAGCAGCCAACCCCTCAGGGGGCGAGCCGACAATGAGCAGTTCTTC
TRBJ2-7,-,15,-,TRBV18,CASSPQGASSYEQYF,TGTGCCAGCTCACCACAAGGGGCCTCCTCCTACGAGCAGTACTTC
TRBJ2-5,-,15,-,TRBV5-8,CASSLGQATQETQYF,TGTGCCAGCAGCTTGGGGCAGGCCACCCAAGAGACCCAGTACTTC
TRBJ2-1,-,13,-,TRBV30,CAWAWTDSDEQFF,TGTGCCTGGGCCTGGACGGACAGCGATGAGCAGTTCTTC
TRBJ2-7,-,16,TRBD1,TRBV5-4,CASSPIPGQGIYEQYF,TGTGCCAGCAGCCCCATTCCGGGACAGGGTATCTACGAGCAGTACTTC